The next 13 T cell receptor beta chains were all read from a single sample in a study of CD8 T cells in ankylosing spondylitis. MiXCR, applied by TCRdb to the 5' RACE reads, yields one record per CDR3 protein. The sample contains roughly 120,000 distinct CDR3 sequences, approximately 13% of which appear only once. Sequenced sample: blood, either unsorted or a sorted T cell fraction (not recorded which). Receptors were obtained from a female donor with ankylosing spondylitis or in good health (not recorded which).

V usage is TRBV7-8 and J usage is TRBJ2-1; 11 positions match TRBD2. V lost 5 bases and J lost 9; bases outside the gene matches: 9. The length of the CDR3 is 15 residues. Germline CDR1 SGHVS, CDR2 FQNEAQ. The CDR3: CASSVSSGGIPEQFF. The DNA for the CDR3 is TGTGCCAGCAGCGTTTCTAGCGGGGGGATTCCTGAGCAGTTCTTC.

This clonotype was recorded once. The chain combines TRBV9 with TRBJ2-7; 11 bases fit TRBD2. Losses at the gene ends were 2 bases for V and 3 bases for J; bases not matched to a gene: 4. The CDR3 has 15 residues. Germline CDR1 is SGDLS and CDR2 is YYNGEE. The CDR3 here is CASSVTGTSGYEQYF. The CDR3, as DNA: TGTGCCAGCAGCGTTACCGGGACTAGCGGCTACGAGCAGTACTTC.

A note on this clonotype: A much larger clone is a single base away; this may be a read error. The CDR3 DNA follows: TGTGCCACTTGGCTTGCGGTGAACACTGAAGCTTTCTTT. Its protein is CATWLAVNTEAFF. The V gene is TRBV10-3, the J gene TRBJ1-1; no clear D gene. Germline lookup yields CDR1 ENHRY and CDR2 SYGVKD. The CDR3 totals 13 residues. Between the trimmed V and J ends, which lost 10 bases and 0 bases, there was a span of 12 bases.

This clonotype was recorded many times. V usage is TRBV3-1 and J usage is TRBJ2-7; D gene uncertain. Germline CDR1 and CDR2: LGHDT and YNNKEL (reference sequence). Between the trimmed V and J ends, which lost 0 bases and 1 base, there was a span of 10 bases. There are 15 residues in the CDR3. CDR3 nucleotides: TGTGCCAGCAGCCAAGAGTCAGATGGGTCCTACGAGCAGTACTTC. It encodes CASSQESDGSYEQYF.

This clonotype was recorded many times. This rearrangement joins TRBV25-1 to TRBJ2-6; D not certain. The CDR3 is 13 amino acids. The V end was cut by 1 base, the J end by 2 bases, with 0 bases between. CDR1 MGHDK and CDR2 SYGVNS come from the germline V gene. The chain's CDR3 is CASSESGANVLTF. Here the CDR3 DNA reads TGTGCCAGCAGTGAATCTGGGGCCAACGTCCTGACTTTC.

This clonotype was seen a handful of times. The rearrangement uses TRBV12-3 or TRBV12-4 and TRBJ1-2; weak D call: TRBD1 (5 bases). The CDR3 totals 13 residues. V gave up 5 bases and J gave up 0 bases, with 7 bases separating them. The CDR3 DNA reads TGTGCCAGCAGTATCAGGGCTAACTATGGCTACACCTTC. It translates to CASSIRANYGYTF.

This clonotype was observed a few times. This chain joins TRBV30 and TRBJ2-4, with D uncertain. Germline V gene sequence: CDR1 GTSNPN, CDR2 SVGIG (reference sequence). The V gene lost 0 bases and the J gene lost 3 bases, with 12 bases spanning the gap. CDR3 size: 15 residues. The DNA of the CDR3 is TGTGCCTGGAGTGTTTCGGGCGCAGGCAAAAACATTCAGTACTTC. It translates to CAWSVSGAGKNIQYF.

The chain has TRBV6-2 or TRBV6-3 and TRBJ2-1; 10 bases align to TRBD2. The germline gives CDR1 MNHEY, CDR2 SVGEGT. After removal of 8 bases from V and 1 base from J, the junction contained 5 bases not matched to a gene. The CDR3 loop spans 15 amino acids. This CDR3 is CASGKRGGSYNEQFF. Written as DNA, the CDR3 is TGTGCCAGCGGTAAGCGGGGGGGGTCCTACAATGAGCAGTTCTTC.

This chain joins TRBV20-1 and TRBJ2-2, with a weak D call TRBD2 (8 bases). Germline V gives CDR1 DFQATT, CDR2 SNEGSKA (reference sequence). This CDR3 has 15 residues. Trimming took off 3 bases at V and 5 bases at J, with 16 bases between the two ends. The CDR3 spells CSASNRGGGTGELFF. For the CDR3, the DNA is TGCAGTGCTAGCAACAGGGGCGGGGGGACCGGGGAGCTGTTTTTT.

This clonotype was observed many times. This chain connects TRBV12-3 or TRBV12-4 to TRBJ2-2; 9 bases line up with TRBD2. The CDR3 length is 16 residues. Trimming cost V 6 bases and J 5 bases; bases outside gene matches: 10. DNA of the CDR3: TGTGCCAGCAGCCCAGGTTCGAGCGGGAGGACCGGGGAGCTGTTTTTT. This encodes CASSPGSSGRTGELFF.

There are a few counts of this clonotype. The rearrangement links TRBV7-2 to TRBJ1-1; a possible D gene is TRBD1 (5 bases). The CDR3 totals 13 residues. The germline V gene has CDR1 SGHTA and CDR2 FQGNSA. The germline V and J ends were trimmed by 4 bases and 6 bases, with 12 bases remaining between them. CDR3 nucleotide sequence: TGTGCCAGCAGCTCCCTCACGGGGGCTGAAGCTTTCTTT. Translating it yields CASSSLTGAEAFF. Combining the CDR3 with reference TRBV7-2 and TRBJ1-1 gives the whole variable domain GAGVSQSPSNKVTEKGKDVELRCDPISGHTALYWYRQSLGQGLEFLIYFQGNSAPDKSGLPSDRFSAERTGGSVSTLTIQRTQQEDSAVYLCASSSLTGAEAFFGQGTRLTVV.

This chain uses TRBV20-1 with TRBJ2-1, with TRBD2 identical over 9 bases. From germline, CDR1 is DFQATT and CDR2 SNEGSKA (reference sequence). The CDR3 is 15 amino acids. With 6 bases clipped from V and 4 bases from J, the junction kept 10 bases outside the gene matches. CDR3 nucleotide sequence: TGCAGTGCGGAAATTAGCGGGAGAAGTTACAATGAGCAGTTCTTC. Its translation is CSAEISGRSYNEQFF.

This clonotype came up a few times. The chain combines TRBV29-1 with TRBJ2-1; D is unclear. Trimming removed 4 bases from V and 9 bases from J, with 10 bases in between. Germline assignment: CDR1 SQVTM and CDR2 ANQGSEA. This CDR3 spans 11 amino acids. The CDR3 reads CSVGRDGEQFF. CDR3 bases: TGCAGCGTTGGCCGAGATGGTGAGCAGTTCTTC.